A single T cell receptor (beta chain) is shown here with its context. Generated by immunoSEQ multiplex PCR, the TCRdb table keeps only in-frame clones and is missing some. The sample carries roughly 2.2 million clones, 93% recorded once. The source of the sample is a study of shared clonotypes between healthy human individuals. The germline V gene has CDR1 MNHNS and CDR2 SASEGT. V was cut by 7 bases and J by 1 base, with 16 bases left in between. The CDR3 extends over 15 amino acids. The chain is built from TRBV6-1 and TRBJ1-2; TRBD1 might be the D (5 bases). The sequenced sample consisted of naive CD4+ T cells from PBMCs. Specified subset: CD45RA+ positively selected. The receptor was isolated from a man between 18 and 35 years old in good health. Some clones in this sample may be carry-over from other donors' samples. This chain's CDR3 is CASIGGTNLNYGYTF. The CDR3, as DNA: TGTGCCAGCATTGGGGGTACAAACCTTAACTATGGCTACACCTTC.